The present T cell receptor beta chain was sequenced within a study of CD8+CD57+ T cells in acquired aplastic anemia. About the research overall: An average of 3.2 ug of DNA was obtained from sorted CD4+ and CD8+ cells. Study findings and constraints: About 29 shared CD8+ CDR3s appeared highly expressed within patients' immunodominant clones.

This clonotype has at least ten counts. The antigen is unknown. V dropped 2 bases and J dropped 8; count of bases not matched to a gene: 7. This CDR3 region has 16 residues. Germline lookup yields CDR1 SNHLY and CDR2 FYNNEI. TCR beta VDJ and CDR3 profiling used genomic DNA as template. TCRdb reprocessed the reads via MiXCR and lists one record per CDR3 protein. In the table there are more than 150,000 distinct CDR3 sequences, about half of which are singletons. Sequenced patients had shown CD8+CD57+ cell expansion by flow cytometry. Sequencing used sorted CD4+, CD8+, or CD8+CD57+ T cells (not recorded which) from PBMCs. The V gene is TRBV2, the J gene TRBJ2-1, with 12 bases fitting TRBD2. The origin of this receptor is a human donor with aplastic anemia. The CDR3 DNA sequence: TGTGCCAGCAGTGAATCTAGGGCTAGCGGGGGGGATGAGCAGTTCTTC. This gives the protein CASSESRASGGDEQFF.